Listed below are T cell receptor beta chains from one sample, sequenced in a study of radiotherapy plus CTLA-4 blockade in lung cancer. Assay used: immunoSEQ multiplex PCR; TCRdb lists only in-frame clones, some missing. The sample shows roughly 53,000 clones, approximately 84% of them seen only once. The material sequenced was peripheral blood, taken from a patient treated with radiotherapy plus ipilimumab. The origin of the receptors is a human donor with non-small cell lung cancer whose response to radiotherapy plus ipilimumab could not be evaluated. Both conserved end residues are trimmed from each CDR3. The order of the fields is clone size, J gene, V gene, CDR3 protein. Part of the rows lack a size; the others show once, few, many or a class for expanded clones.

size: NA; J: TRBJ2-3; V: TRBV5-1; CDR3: ASSLEGQGVDTQY
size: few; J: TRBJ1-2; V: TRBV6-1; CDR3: ASRTGSTYGYT
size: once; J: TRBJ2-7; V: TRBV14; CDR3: ASSPNYGLAGGYEQY
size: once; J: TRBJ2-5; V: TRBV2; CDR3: ASGSNGQETQY
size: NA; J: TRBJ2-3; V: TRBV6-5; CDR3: ASSLEGLPGTDTQY
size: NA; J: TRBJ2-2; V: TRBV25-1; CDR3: ASRRTGNTGELF
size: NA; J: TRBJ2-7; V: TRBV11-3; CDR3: ASSHGTGGYEQY
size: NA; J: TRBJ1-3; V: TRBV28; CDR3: ASSRGRDTNWSVYTIY
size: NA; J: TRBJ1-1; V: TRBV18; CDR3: ASSPLTGGRMNTEAF
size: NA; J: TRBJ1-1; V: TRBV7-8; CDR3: ASSFAGGRMNTEAF
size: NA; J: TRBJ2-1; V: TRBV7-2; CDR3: ASSLAPMNEQF
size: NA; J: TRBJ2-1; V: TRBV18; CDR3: ASSPGTADNEQF
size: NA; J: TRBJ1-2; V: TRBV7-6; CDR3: ASSQGGTYGYT